This TCR beta chain originates from a study of blood T cell repertoires in COVID-19. Study overall: The origin of the acute and convalescent COVID-19 samples was the United States, Italy and Spain. T cells, B-cell-depleted T cells, or PBMCs provided the cDNA or gDNA that served as material.

Concerning this clone: Other DNA sequences in the same sample also yield this CDR3.

Original data processing: Nucleated cell counts were estimated from reference gene primer amplification. The repertoire was sequenced with immunoSEQ multiplex PCR; TCRdb's copy has only in-frame clones and lacks some. V, J and clone size were drawn from that table, and D and trimming were deduced from the DNA. The table includes about 500,000 clones, about 89% detected once. Deletions cut 2 bases from V and 5 bases from J, with 9 bases between. There are 14 residues in the CDR3. Germline loops: CDR1 MNHEY, CDR2 SVGAGI. The clonotype originates from a woman in her fifties or sixties with COVID-19, enrolled during active disease. V gene TRBV6-5 combines with J gene TRBJ1-4; D may be TRBD1 (6 bases). Material for sequencing was peripheral blood. CDR3 bases: TGTGCCAGCAGTTACGGACAGCTCAATGAAAAACTGTTTTTT. It yields the protein CASSYGQLNEKLFF.